This TCR beta chain derives from a study of cytomegalovirus exposure and HLA in healthy donors. Using immunoSEQ multiplex PCR, the repertoire was profiled, and TCRdb retains in-frame clones only, with some absent. The table shows some 200,000 clones, with more than 75% occurring only once. V was pared by 7 bases and J by 0 bases, with 4 bases of the junction left unmatched. This CDR3 comprises 15 residues. Germline-derived CDR1 and CDR2 are SGHNT and YYREEE (reference sequence). The chain links TRBV5-4 to TRBJ2-6; 7 bases agree with TRBD1. The sample comprised PBMCs. The receptor was isolated from a young man in good health and CMV-seropositive. The DNA for the CDR3 is TGTGCCAGCCGTGAGGGGGCCTCTGGGGCCAACGTCCTGACTTTC. This encodes CASREGASGANVLTF.